This passage covers 31 T cell receptor beta chains from one sample sequenced in a study of molecular identifiers for immune sequencing clone quantification. TCRdb ran MiXCR on the PCR reads and lists one entry per CDR3 protein. The table has around 300,000 distinct CDR3 sequences, 24% seen once. Sequencing was done on a sample of naive CD8+ T cells from blood, with Jurkat cell RNA spiked in. Indicated subset: FACS-sorted CD8+CD4-CCR7+CD45RA+ naive T cells. The source is a human donor in good health. Some libraries in this study had Jurkat cell RNA spiked in.

The rearrangement links TRBV4-1 to TRBJ1-1; a weak D match, TRBD1 (6 bases). Trimming took 3 bases from V and 3 from J, leaving 17 bases between them. The CDR3 has 16 amino acids. The germline V gene encodes CDR1 MGHRA and CDR2 YSYEKL. Here the CDR3 reads CASSQSEGGFDTEAFF. The CDR3 DNA sequence: TGCGCCAGCAGCCAGAGTGAAGGGGGATTTGACACTGAAGCTTTCTTT.

The V and J genes are TRBV9 and TRBJ2-1; D gene ambiguous. Germline V CDR1 and CDR2: SGDLS, YYNGEE. The CDR3 is made up of 12 amino acids. V lost 0 bases to trimming and J lost 5 bases, with 3 bases between them. The CDR3 sequence: CASSVGDNEQFF. For the CDR3, the DNA is TGTGCCAGCAGCGTAGGGGACAATGAGCAGTTCTTC.

For this clonotype: A much larger clone is a single base away; this may be a read error. The chain links TRBV29-1 to TRBJ2-7; D unresolved. This CDR3 contains 12 residues. Germline V gene data show CDR1 as SQVTM and CDR2 as ANQGSEA. The CDR3 loop is CSAAGEIGEQHF. CDR3 bases: TGCAGCGCCGCTGGGGAAATCGGCGAGCAGCACTTC.

J is TRBJ2-3 and V is TRBV18, with TRBD1 identical over 7 bases. Germline values: CDR1 KGHSH, CDR2 LQKENI. The V segment lost 4 bases and the J segment 0 bases; nucleotides outside the gene matches: 10. The CDR3 contains 17 residues. The CDR3 region is CASSLTTRTGSTDTQYF. CDR3 coding DNA: TGTGCCAGCTCACTAACGACGAGGACAGGTAGCACAGATACGCAGTATTTT.

This clonotype was found a few times. The V and J genes are TRBV6-2 or TRBV6-3 and TRBJ2-2; perhaps TRBD1 as D (5 bases). Per germline, CDR1 MNHEY and CDR2 SVGEGT. The CDR3 sequence is 15 residues long. The V and J ends lost 10 bases and 5 bases respectively, with 20 bases between them. CDR3 in DNA: TGTGCCACCTCCGGTTGGGAAGGGGAAACCGGGGAGCTGTTTTTT. It codes for CATSGWEGETGELFF.

This clonotype has at least ten counts. The chain employs TRBV18 and TRBJ1-1, with D hard to call. CDR3 length: 13 amino acids. V was cut by 7 bases and J by 5 bases, with 14 bases left in between. Germline V gene lookup returns CDR1 KGHSH and CDR2 LQKENI. CDR3 sequence (DNA): TGTGCCAGCTTCCTTGTCGGGGAAACTGAAGCTTTCTTT. It specifies CASFLVGETEAFF.

This clonotype was picked up many times. This rearrangement joins TRBV7-2 to TRBJ2-5; possibly TRBD2 for D (5 bases). This CDR3 is built from 13 residues. Trimming pared 1 base from V and 5 bases from J, leaving 8 bases between. Germline lookup yields CDR1 SGHTA and CDR2 FQGNSA. The CDR3 coding sequence is TGTGCCAGCAGCTTAGGGAGGATGGAGACCCAGTACTTC. Translation: CASSLGRMETQYF.

The chain recombines TRBV11-2 with TRBJ2-1, with TRBD2 matching 8 bases. The ends lost 5 bases at V and 9 bases at J; junction bases unmatched: 18. There are 17 residues in the CDR3. CDR1 SGHAT and CDR2 FQNNGV come from the germline V gene. This CDR3 reads CASSAPPRTSNGGEQFF. DNA of the CDR3: TGTGCCAGCAGCGCACCACCAAGGACTAGCAACGGTGGTGAGCAGTTCTTC.

This clonotype occurred many times. V is TRBV30 and J is TRBJ2-7, with 7 bases fitting TRBD1. The CDR3 is 11 residues long. Germline V lookup: CDR1 GTSNPN, CDR2 SVGIG (reference sequence). Unmatched junction bases numbered 1, after V lost 5 bases and J lost 3 bases. In DNA, the CDR3 is TGTGCCTGGGGACAGGACTACGAGCAGTACTTC. Translated: CAWGQDYEQYF.

Details on this clonotype: A read error is likely, as this CDR3 ends without the conserved phenylalanine or tryptophan. The V and J genes are TRBV6-5 and TRBJ2-1, with TRBD2 identical over 9 bases. The CDR3 extends over 14 amino acids. Germline V lookup: CDR1 MNHEY, CDR2 SVGAGI. The J segment lost 8 bases and the V segment lost 3 bases, leaving 5 bases of the junction unmatched. The CDR3 region has the DNA TGTGCCAGCAGTTATACTAGCGGGCCGGATGAGCAGTTCCTC. Its translation is CASSYTSGPDEQFL.

The J gene is TRBJ1-2, the V gene TRBV3-1, with TRBD1 matching 7 bases. V shed 0 bases and J 2 bases; nucleotides not matched to a gene: 3. The germline V gene has CDR1 LGHDT and CDR2 YNNKEL (reference sequence). The CDR3 has 15 amino acids. CDR3 coding DNA: TGTGCCAGCAGCCAAGATTGGGACAGCAACTATGGCTACACCTTC. It specifies CASSQDWDSNYGYTF.

This clonotype appeared a few times. The chain employs TRBV27 and TRBJ2-2; D perhaps matches TRBD1 (5 bases). The CDR3 is made up of 15 amino acids. CDR1 MNHEY and CDR2 SMNVEV come from the germline V gene (reference sequence). Trimming left V 3 bases short and J 5 bases short, with 13 bases between. This CDR3 reads CASSFSQGKTGELFF. CDR3 in DNA: TGTGCCAGCAGTTTTTCGCAGGGAAAGACCGGGGAGCTGTTTTTT.

This clonotype has ten or more counts. The V and J genes are TRBV19 and TRBJ2-3; TRBD2 matches at 9 bases. The CDR3 is made up of 16 amino acids. J lost 6 bases, V lost 3 bases, and 10 bases had no gene match. Germline loops: CDR1 LNHDA, CDR2 SQIVND (reference sequence). CDR3 residues: CASSISGGPGMDTQYF. DNA of the CDR3: TGTGCCAGTAGTATCAGCGGGGGGCCGGGGATGGATACGCAGTATTTT.

This clonotype was found a few times. The rearrangement uses TRBV6-2 or TRBV6-3 and TRBJ2-7; weak D call: TRBD2 (5 bases). The CDR3 consists of 15 residues. The V gene lost 0 bases and the J gene lost 2 bases, with 11 bases spanning the gap. Per germline, CDR1 MNHEY and CDR2 SVGEGT. The CDR3 reads CASSYSIEGAYEQYF. The CDR3 region has the DNA TGTGCCAGCAGTTACTCGATTGAGGGAGCCTACGAGCAGTACTTC.

This clonotype was recorded at least ten times. CDR3: CASSDWGSSYEQYF. CDR3 coding DNA: TGTGCCAGCAGCGACTGGGGCAGTTCCTACGAGCAGTACTTC. V is TRBV6-1 and J is TRBJ2-7, with D possibly matching TRBD1 (5 bases). With 6 bases removed from V and 1 base from J, the gap between germline ends came to 13 bases. There are 14 residues in the CDR3. Germline V gene sequence: CDR1 MNHNS, CDR2 SASEGT.

There are many counts of this clonotype. The chain links TRBV29-1 to TRBJ2-6; D assignment may be TRBD1 or TRBD2 (5 bases each). CDR1 is SQVTM, CDR2 ANQGSEA, per germline. The CDR3 consists of 15 residues. Trimming pared 8 bases from V and 3 bases from J, leaving 17 bases between. The chain's CDR3 is CSSWDPSIGANVLTF. The CDR3 DNA reads TGCAGCTCGTGGGACCCGTCGATTGGGGCCAACGTCCTGACTTTC.

This clonotype has a count of ten or more. The chain couples TRBV5-1 to TRBJ2-6, with 7 bases fitting TRBD1. Germline trimming cut 0 bases from V and 4 bases from J; bases unmatched to any gene: 13. Germline-derived CDR1 and CDR2 are SGHRS and YFSETQ. This CDR3 has 19 residues. DNA for the CDR3: TGCGCCAGCAGCTTGGCCCGACAGGGAAGGTTCGTCGGGGCCAACGTCCTGACTTTC. Protein: CASSLARQGRFVGANVLTF. Full variable domain (missing parts from reference TRBV5-1 and TRBJ2-6): KAGVTQTPRYLIKTRGQQVTLSCSPISGHRSVSWYQQTPGQGLQFLFEYFSETQRNKGNFPGRFSGRQFSNSRSEMNVSTLELGDSALYLCASSLARQGRFVGANVLTFGAGSRLTVL.

The chain is built from TRBV7-9 and TRBJ2-7; D ambiguous. CDR3 length: 17 residues. V lost 1 base to trimming and J lost 6 bases, with 22 bases between them. Germline V gene data show CDR1 as SEHNR and CDR2 as FQNEAQ (reference sequence). The CDR3 bases are TGTGCCAGCAGCTTAGGTGGAGAGTGGCGGACGAACCGCGAGCAGTACTTC. This sequence encodes CASSLGGEWRTNREQYF.

The rearrangement joins TRBV11-2 to TRBJ2-3, with 9 bases identical to TRBD2. Unmatched junction bases numbered 2, after V lost 6 bases and J lost 4 bases. Germline V gene data show CDR1 as SGHAT and CDR2 as FQNNGV. The CDR3 is 13 residues long. CDR3: CASRREGPDTQYF. DNA of the CDR3: TGTGCCAGCAGGCGGGAGGGCCCAGATACGCAGTATTTT.

The rearrangement links TRBV4-1 to TRBJ1-1; D uncertain. Germline values: CDR1 MGHRA, CDR2 YSYEKL. With 3 bases removed from V and 4 bases from J, the gap between germline ends came to 9 bases. The CDR3 has 13 residues. For the CDR3, the DNA is TGCGCCAGCAGCCAGGCTTTTGGCACTGAAGCTTTCTTT. This encodes CASSQAFGTEAFF.

CDR3 protein: CASSLSGDGSYEQYF. DNA of the CDR3: TGTGCCAGCAGTTTATCCGGGGACGGATCCTACGAGCAGTACTTC. This chain joins TRBV27 and TRBJ2-7; D might be TRBD1 or TRBD2, each matching 5 bases. Germline V gene sequence: CDR1 MNHEY, CDR2 SMNVEV (reference sequence). The CDR3 has 15 amino acids. V gave up 0 bases and J gave up 1 base, with 10 bases separating them.

The genes are TRBV13 and TRBJ2-2; perhaps D is TRBD1 or TRBD2 (5 bases each). The CDR3 totals 16 residues. CDR1 is PRHDT and CDR2 is FYEKMQ in the germline V gene (reference sequence). Trimming pared 5 bases from V and 4 bases from J, leaving 17 bases between. CDR3 DNA sequence: TGTGCCAGCAGCCTAAGGACATACGCGGGCACCGGGGAGCTGTTTTTT. Protein sequence: CASSLRTYAGTGELFF.

This chain uses TRBV6-2 or TRBV6-3 with TRBJ1-5, with D uncertain. The ends were cut back, 4 bases at V and 0 bases at J, with 7 bases in the middle. Germline lookup yields CDR1 MNHEY and CDR2 SVGEGT. The CDR3 consists of 14 residues. In DNA, the CDR3 is TGTGCCAGCAGTTCAATATCTAGCAATCAGCCCCAGCATTTT. It is translated as CASSSISSNQPQHF.

The genes are TRBV12-3 or TRBV12-4 and TRBJ2-5; D perhaps matches TRBD1 (5 bases). Trimming removed 5 bases at V and 2 bases at J, with 18 bases between. This CDR3 is built from 16 residues. In nucleotides, the CDR3 is TGTGCCAGCAGTCCTACAGGAACTACCCTACAAGAGACCCAGTACTTC. Translating gives CASSPTGTTLQETQYF.

The rearrangement uses TRBV11-2 and TRBJ2-5, with D unclear. Germline V CDR1 and CDR2: SGHAT, FQNNGV. The CDR3 loop spans 14 amino acids. Trimming removed 4 bases at V and 3 bases at J, with 12 bases between. CDR3 bases: TGTGCCAGCAGCTCGACGGACGGAAAAGAGACCCAGTACTTC. It is translated as CASSSTDGKETQYF.

This clonotype is a singleton in its sample. Since the CDR3 does not end with the conserved phenylalanine or tryptophan, this likely comes from a read error. The chain uses TRBV7-9 and TRBJ1-2; 7 nucleotides agree with TRBD1. Germline V lookup: CDR1 SEHNR, CDR2 FQNEAQ (reference sequence). CDR3 length equals 14 residues. V lost 4 bases to trimming and J lost 3 bases; unmatched junction nucleotides: 5. The CDR3 protein is CASSSAGTDYGYTI. The CDR3, as DNA: TGTGCCAGCAGCTCGGCCGGGACAGACTATGGCTACACCATC.

Details on this clonotype: A much larger clone sits a single nucleotide away, making a read error possible. This sequence joins TRBV4-3 and TRBJ1-3; D gene uncertain. This CDR3 comprises 15 residues. Germline assignment: CDR1 LGHNA and CDR2 YSLEER. The CDR3 is CASGQDRHSGNTIYF. Written as DNA, the CDR3 is TGCGCCAGCGGCCAAGATCGACATTCAGGAAACACCATATATTTT.

This clonotype was recorded at least ten times. The chain employs TRBV20-1 and TRBJ2-1; D is unresolved. This CDR3 has 13 residues. Germline CDR1 reads DFQATT; CDR2 reads SNEGSKA (reference sequence). With 3 bases removed from V and 8 bases from J, the gap between germline ends came to 14 bases. The CDR3 nucleotides are TGCAGTGCTAGCCTGACTTCCCCCCATGAGCAGTTCTTC. It specifies CSASLTSPHEQFF.

In this sample, this clonotype turned up many times. The V gene is TRBV7-9, the J gene TRBJ2-1; D is ambiguous. The CDR3 loop spans 14 amino acids. Trimming took off 8 bases at V and 0 bases at J, with 11 bases between the two ends. In germline, CDR1 is SEHNR, CDR2 FQNEAQ (reference sequence). The chain's CDR3 is CASRALGSYNEQFF. CDR3 DNA sequence: TGTGCCAGCCGGGCCCTTGGCTCCTACAATGAGCAGTTCTTC.

The table lists this clonotype with many counts. CDR3 DNA: TGTGCCAGCAGCTTACCGTGGGCTAATGAAAAACTGTTTTTT. Translation gives CASSLPWANEKLFF. The V and J genes are TRBV7-9 and TRBJ1-4; the D is unclear. The CDR3 has 14 amino acids. CDR1 is SEHNR, CDR2 FQNEAQ, per germline (reference sequence). V lost 2 bases, J lost 3 bases, and 7 bases lay in between.

This rearrangement joins TRBV27 to TRBJ2-7; D might be TRBD2 (5 bases). CDR3 length: 16 amino acids. V was clipped by 2 bases and J by 2 bases, with 16 bases between them. The germline V gene has CDR1 MNHEY and CDR2 SMNVEV (reference sequence). The CDR3 nucleotides read TGTGCCAGCAGTTTAGCTCGACCTAGCCTGGCCTACGAGCAGTACTTC. Its protein product is CASSLARPSLAYEQYF.